A single sample gave rise to the 23 T cell receptor beta chains below, sequenced in a study of cytomegalovirus exposure and HLA in healthy donors. With 60 Vbeta and 13 Jbeta primers, the PCR was carried out. Clones were sequenced by immunoSEQ multiplex PCR, and TCRdb holds only the in-frame ones, with some missing. The sample consists of 160,000 or so clones, 81% of them appearing once. Material: PBMCs. These receptors were collected from a man aged 50 to 59 in good health and CMV-seropositive.

This clone came up a few times. The chain recombines TRBV19 with TRBJ2-1; D is uncertain. Trimming pared 1 base from V and 2 bases from J, leaving 9 bases between. The germline CDR1 and CDR2 sequences are LNHDA and SQIVND (reference sequence). The CDR3 runs to 15 residues. The CDR3 loop reads CASSIAPFTYNEQFF. The CDR3 DNA reads TGTGCCAGTAGTATAGCTCCGTTTACCTACAATGAGCAGTTCTTC.

The chain carries TRBV28 and TRBJ2-2; D is possibly TRBD1 (6 bases). Germline V gene lookup returns CDR1 MDHEN and CDR2 SYDVKM. This CDR3 region has 14 residues. This CDR3 is CAVKRQANTGELFF. The DNA for the CDR3 is TGTGCGGTCAAGCGACAGGCGAACACCGGGGAGCTGTTTTTT.

The J gene is TRBJ2-1, the V gene TRBV18, with 8 bases fitting TRBD2. Trimming took 0 bases from V and 10 from J; bases not matched to a gene: 14. This CDR3 region has 17 residues. Germline CDR1 reads KGHSH; CDR2 reads LQKENI. The DNA for the CDR3 is TGTGCCAGCTCACCACCGAGGACGGGAGGGTGGATGCAGGAGCAGTTCTTC. It yields the protein CASSPPRTGGWMQEQFF.

CDR3 amino acids: CASSGQGGYQPQHF. CDR3 sequence (DNA): TGTGCCAGCAGTGGACAGGGGGGTTATCAGCCCCAGCATTTT. V usage is TRBV28 and J usage is TRBJ1-5; TRBD1 aligns across 10 bases. The germline V gene encodes CDR1 MDHEN and CDR2 SYDVKM. The ends lost 5 bases at V and 5 bases at J; junction bases unmatched: 3. This CDR3 spans 14 amino acids. Using reference TRBV28 and TRBJ1-5 for the parts outside the CDR3, the full variable domain is DVKVTQSSRYLVKRTGEKVFLECVQDMDHENMFWYRQDPGLGLRLIYFSYDVKMKEKGDIPEGYSVSREKKERFSLILESASTNQTSMYLCASSGQGGYQPQHFGDGTRLSIL.

The gene calls are TRBV28 and TRBJ2-2; 9 bases fit TRBD2. CDR1 is MDHEN and CDR2 is SYDVKM in the germline V gene. The trim removed 7 bases at V and 2 bases at J, leaving 5 bases unmatched. The CDR3 is 15 residues long. This CDR3 is CASNKAGGNTGELFF. CDR3 sequence (DNA): TGTGCCAGCAACAAAGCGGGAGGTAACACCGGGGAGCTGTTTTTT.

This chain uses TRBV9 with TRBJ2-5, with 15 nucleotides matching TRBD2. The CDR3 totals 17 residues. The V segment lost 3 bases and the J segment 5 bases; nucleotides outside the gene matches: 8. Germline assignment: CDR1 SGDLS and CDR2 YYNGEE. The CDR3 nucleotides read TGTGCCAGCAGCGCCCGGACTAGCGGGGGGGCCGGGGAGACCCAGTACTTC. It codes for CASSARTSGGAGETQYF.

The V and J genes are TRBV30 and TRBJ1-6, with 7 bases lining up with TRBD1. Germline CDR1 reads GTSNPN; CDR2 reads SVGIG (reference sequence). The CDR3 is 16 amino acids. Trimming at V came to 2 bases and at J to 6 bases, leaving 10 bases not matched to a gene. The CDR3 spells CAWSRNLGQFNSPLHF. The CDR3 bases are TGTGCCTGGAGTCGTAATCTGGGACAGTTTAATTCACCCCTCCACTTT.

The rearrangement joins TRBV7-2 to TRBJ1-3; D is unclear. This CDR3 region has 14 residues. Trimming stripped 3 bases from V and 3 bases from J, with 9 bases between. Germline V gene data show CDR1 as SGHTA and CDR2 as FQGNSA. The CDR3 spells CASSFLAHGNTIYF. DNA of the CDR3: TGTGCCAGCAGCTTCTTAGCACATGGAAACACCATATATTTT.

This sequence joins TRBV6-5 and TRBJ1-1; maybe TRBD1 (5 bases). Germline V CDR1 and CDR2: MNHEY, SVGAGI. This CDR3 spans 13 amino acids. V gave up 0 bases and J gave up 11 bases, with 13 bases separating them. The chain's CDR3 is CASSYSLGEGAFF. The CDR3 region has the DNA TGTGCCAGCAGTTACTCGTTGGGGGAGGGGGCTTTCTTT.

This rearrangement joins TRBV5-1 to TRBJ2-3; no definite D call. Germline CDR1 reads SGHRS; CDR2 reads YFSETQ. The V gene lost 2 bases and the J gene lost 0 bases, with 7 bases spanning the gap. The CDR3 consists of 14 residues. As DNA, the CDR3 is TGCGCCAGCAGCTTAGCCTCTAGCACAGATACGCAGTATTTT. Its translation is CASSLASSTDTQYF.

This sequence joins TRBV11-3 and TRBJ2-3; 12 bases fit TRBD2. The CDR3 length is 16 residues. Germline trimming cut 4 bases from V and 3 bases from J; bases unmatched to any gene: 5. Germline CDR1 and CDR2: SGHNT and YENEEA. Here the CDR3 reads CASSSSGGAGTDTQYF. CDR3 DNA: TGTGCCAGCAGCTCTAGCGGGGGGGCCGGGACAGATACGCAGTATTTT.

The rearrangement uses TRBV7-9 and TRBJ2-1, with D maybe TRBD2 (5 bases). In germline, CDR1 is SEHNR, CDR2 FQNEAQ (reference sequence). With 5 bases removed from V and 5 bases from J, the gap between germline ends came to 16 bases. This CDR3 region has 15 residues. The CDR3 reads CASSGRASPDNEQFF. CDR3 coding DNA: TGTGCCAGCAGCGGTAGGGCTAGCCCTGACAATGAGCAGTTCTTC.

The chain links TRBV6-5 to TRBJ1-1, with D perhaps matching TRBD1 (6 bases). Germline V lookup: CDR1 MNHEY, CDR2 SVGAGI. V lost 4 bases, J lost 5 bases, and 11 bases lay in between. The CDR3 sequence is 13 residues long. CDR3 bases: TGTGCCAGCAGTTCTCCGACAGGTACTGAAGCTTTCTTT. Translated: CASSSPTGTEAFF.

The V and J genes are TRBV4-1 and TRBJ2-2; 7 bases fit TRBD2. The CDR3 spans 17 residues. Germline loops: CDR1 MGHRA, CDR2 YSYEKL. With 1 base clipped from V and 3 bases from J, the junction kept 8 bases outside the gene matches. CDR3 bases: TGCGCCAGCAGCCAAGGCCCAGCAGGGAGGGACACCGGGGAGCTGTTTTTT. The encoded protein is CASSQGPAGRDTGELFF.

The chain recombines TRBV30 with TRBJ1-1; no firm D call. Germline V gene sequence: CDR1 GTSNPN, CDR2 SVGIG (reference sequence). The CDR3 totals 12 residues. Trimming removed 1 base from V and 5 bases from J, with 8 bases in between. The CDR3 DNA follows: TGTGCCTGGAGTGGGGCAGAAACTGAAGCTTTCTTT. It is translated as CAWSGAETEAFF.

CDR3: CASSSRDSSYNEQFF. The CDR3 coding sequence is TGTGCCAGCAGTTCCCGAGATAGCTCCTACAATGAGCAGTTCTTC. The chain employs TRBV5-4 and TRBJ2-1; D gene uncertain. Germline CDR1 reads SGHNT; CDR2 reads YYREEE (reference sequence). Trimming removed 5 bases from V and 0 bases from J, with 12 bases in between. The CDR3 extends over 15 amino acids.

This clone was seen a few times. This chain connects TRBV5-4 to TRBJ2-5; 10 positions match TRBD1. Per the germline V gene, CDR1 is SGHNT and CDR2 is YYREEE (reference sequence). V dropped 4 bases and J dropped 9; count of bases not matched to a gene: 12. This CDR3 spans 15 amino acids. Here the CDR3 reads CASSGAGQGFSAQYF. CDR3 in DNA: TGTGCCAGCAGCGGAGCGGGACAGGGGTTTTCGGCCCAGTACTTC.

V gene TRBV30 combines with J gene TRBJ1-2; D is uncertain. Germline loops: CDR1 GTSNPN, CDR2 SVGIG (reference sequence). The CDR3 length is 12 residues. Trimming took off 3 bases at V and 8 bases at J, with 13 bases between the two ends. Here the CDR3 DNA reads TGTGCCTGGAGGAGGCGGGAGGGCGGCTACACCTTC. Its protein product is CAWRRREGGYTF. The full variable domain, with the rest looked up from reference TRBV30 and TRBJ1-2, is SQTIHQWPATLVQPVGSPLSLECTVEGTSNPNLYWYRQAAGRGLQLLFYSVGIGQISSEVPQNLSASRPQDRQFILSSKKLLLSDSGFYLCAWRRREGGYTFGSGTRLTVV.

The V and J genes are TRBV6-5 and TRBJ2-2; maybe TRBD2 (7 bases). V was cut by 4 bases and J by 6 bases, with 12 bases left in between. The CDR3 sequence is 14 residues long. The V gene's germline CDR1 is MNHEY and CDR2 SVGAGI. The CDR3 DNA reads as TGTGCCAGCAGTTGGACGGGGGGCCCCGGGGAGCTGTTTTTT. Residues: CASSWTGGPGELFF.

The sample holds a few counts of this clone. The chain is built from TRBV6-5 and TRBJ2-1; 11 bases fit TRBD1. Trimming removed 6 bases from V and 7 bases from J; junction bases left unmatched: 8. Germline CDR1 and CDR2: MNHEY and SVGAGI. This CDR3 spans 15 amino acids. CDR3 nucleotide sequence: TGTGCCAGCAGCCGACCCGGGACAGGGGGTAATGAGCAGTTCTTC. This codes for CASSRPGTGGNEQFF.

This clone was seen only once. This rearrangement joins TRBV7-9 to TRBJ1-3, with TRBD1 identical over 7 bases. V dropped 0 bases and J dropped 1; count of bases not matched to a gene: 3. The CDR3 totals 16 residues. The V gene's germline CDR1 is SEHNR and CDR2 FQNEAQ (reference sequence). The CDR3 region has the DNA TGTGCCAGCAGCTTAGCAGGGGGCCGGTCTGGAAACACCATATATTTT. This codes for CASSLAGGRSGNTIYF.

This clone was seen only a few times. This CDR3 reads CASSEDPFGLANYNEQFF. The CDR3 nucleotides are TGTGCCAGCAGTGAAGATCCCTTCGGACTAGCTAATTACAATGAGCAGTTCTTC. The chain carries TRBV6-1 and TRBJ2-1; TRBD2 matches 8 bases. Trimming at V came to 1 base and at J to 4 bases, leaving 12 bases not matched to a gene. Germline CDR1 and CDR2: MNHNS and SASEGT. The CDR3 loop spans 18 amino acids.

The V call is TRBV11-2, the J call TRBJ1-1; TRBD1 might be the D (5 bases). This CDR3 comprises 14 residues. Trimming pared 6 bases from V and 2 bases from J, leaving 13 bases between. Germline CDR1 SGHAT, CDR2 FQNNGV. CDR3 in amino acids: CASRRPWGNTEAFF. As DNA, the CDR3 is TGTGCCAGCAGGCGGCCGTGGGGCAACACTGAAGCTTTCTTT.